The T cell receptor beta chain under discussion was sequenced for a study of blood T cell repertoires in COVID-19. Study-level background: There were acute and convalescent COVID-19 samples, and they came from the United States, Italy and Spain. T cells, B-cell-depleted T cells, or PBMCs supplied cDNA or gDNA.

Under the authors' procedure: Using reference gene primer amplification, nucleated cell counts were estimated. Here immunoSEQ multiplex PCR was the method, and the copy in TCRdb shows in-frame clones only, minus some. Clonal size and the V and J genes are those of that table, whereas D and trimming came from the DNA. Counted here are approximately 90,000 clones, approximately 79% occurring once; the ten biggest clones make up around an eighth. Germline V gives CDR1 SGHTA, CDR2 FQGNSA. This CDR3 comprises 15 residues. V was clipped by 4 bases and J by 10 bases; unmatched bases: 10. Input material: peripheral blood. This TCR came from an elderly woman with acute or convalescent COVID-19. J is TRBJ1-4 and V is TRBV7-2, with TRBD1 identical over 9 bases. CDR3 sequence reads: CASSSLQGAQPKLFF. For the CDR3, the DNA is TGTGCCAGCAGCTCCTTACAGGGGGCACAGCCAAAACTGTTTTTT. Filled out from reference TRBV7-2 and TRBJ1-4, the complete variable domain reads GAGVSQSPSNKVTEKGKDVELRCDPISGHTALYWYRQSLGQGLEFLIYFQGNSAPDKSGLPSDRFSAERTGGSVSTLTIQRTQQEDSAVYLCASSSLQGAQPKLFFGSGTQLSVL.